This T cell receptor (beta chain) comes out of a study of T-cell memory formation after mild COVID-19. V lost 6 bases and J 5 bases, leaving 14 bases between the germline ends. Germline V CDR1 and CDR2: MNHEY, SVGEGT. This CDR3 spans 14 amino acids. Only a few counts were recorded for this clonotype. TCR alpha and TCR beta cDNA libraries with sample barcodes and UMIs came from 5'RACE using constant-segment primers. TCRdb called the 5' RACE reads again in MiXCR, with one record for every CDR3 protein. The sample carries roughly 610,000 distinct CDR3 sequences, around a sixth recorded once. The receptor comes from an adult woman who had mild COVID-19 (a few samples of this study predate the infection). Cell type and time point are not known. The sequenced material came from PBMCs or a T cell subset sorted from them (not recorded which). The chain employs TRBV6-2 or TRBV6-3 and TRBJ1-5; D not resolved. The CDR3 sequence: CASSPSYRDQPQHF. The CDR3 region has the DNA TGTGCCAGCAGCCCCTCGTATAGGGATCAGCCCCAGCATTTT.